The 2 T cell receptor beta chains below were found in one sample sequenced in a study of cytomegalovirus exposure and HLA in healthy donors. Use of 60 Vbeta and 13 Jbeta primers characterized the PCR. Produced via immunoSEQ multiplex PCR; TCRdb's table is partial and in-frame only. Of roughly 280,000 clones listed, 72% are singletons. Sequencing used PBMCs. Receptor source: a female donor in good health and CMV-seronegative.

V gene TRBV4-1 combines with J gene TRBJ2-6; D is possibly TRBD2 (6 bases). V was cut by 0 bases and J by 3 bases, with 9 bases left in between. Germline V gives CDR1 MGHRA, CDR2 YSYEKL. The CDR3 runs to 16 residues. CDR3 sequence reads: CASSQDLEGGANVLTF. The DNA of the CDR3 is TGCGCCAGCAGCCAAGATTTGGAGGGTGGGGCCAACGTCCTGACTTTC.

The V call is TRBV6-5, the J call TRBJ2-7, with 7 nucleotides matching TRBD1. V lost 1 base, J lost 4 bases, and 4 bases stayed unmatched. Germline V gene data show CDR1 as MNHEY and CDR2 as SVGAGI. This CDR3 spans 14 amino acids. CDR3 loop: CASSYLDRIYEQYF. The CDR3 nucleotides are TGTGCCAGCAGTTACTTGGACAGGATTTACGAGCAGTACTTC.